Listed below are T cell receptor beta chains from one sample, sequenced in a study of T cell repertoires in cytomegalovirus infection. For these TCRs, the target antigens are not known. One entry per CDR3 protein results from TCRdb running MiXCR on the reads. The sample shows 900,000 to 950,000 distinct CDR3 sequences, around 31% of them seen only once. Here the sequenced sample was cultured CD8+ T cells from PBMCs, taken from culture after CMV antigen stimulation. The receptor set was obtained from a human donor in good health (CMV status not recorded). Some clones in this sample may be carry-over from other donors' samples. CDR3s include the opening cysteine and the closing phenylalanine or tryptophan. The order of the fields is J gene, V gene, clone size, D gene, CDR3 length, CDR3 protein, CDR3 DNA. A D gene is named only where the DNA matches it firmly. Where a row states a size, it is once, few, many or the class of an expanded clone; other rows omit it.

TRBJ2-5	TRBV7-2	few	.	15	CASSFRNLAKETQYF	TGTGCCAGCAGCTTTAGGAATCTCGCTAAAGAGACCCAGTACTTC
TRBJ1-2	TRBV6-1	.	.	15	CASSPTVLSSYGYTF	TGTGCCAGCAGTCCAACAGTTTTATCCAGCTATGGCTACACCTTC
TRBJ1-5	TRBV7-2	many	.	15	CASSLLSREDQPQHF	TGTGCCAGCAGCCTCCTTTCCAGGGAGGATCAGCCCCAGCATTTT
TRBJ2-3	TRBV12-3/TRBV12-4	.	TRBD2	11	CASSLGDYEYF	TGTGCCAGCAGTTTAGGGGACTATGAGTATTTT
TRBJ2-5	TRBV7-9	.	.	14	CASSLPGRKETQYF	TGTGCCAGCAGCTTGCCGGGACGAAAAGAGACCCAGTACTTC
TRBJ2-1	TRBV7-9	.	.	13	CASSLESSPDVFF	TGTGCCAGCAGCTTAGAGAGTAGTCCCGATGTTTTCTTC
TRBJ2-3	TRBV11-1	.	TRBD2	18	CASSSGLAGVFATDTQYF	TGTGCCAGCAGTTCCGGACTAGCGGGGGTTTTTGCCACAGATACGCAGTATTTT
TRBJ2-3	TRBV6-2/TRBV6-3	many	.	19	CASSSPSIDPLVGTDTQYF	TGTGCCAGCAGTTCTCCATCGATAGACCCTCTTGTGGGGACAGATACGCAGTATTTT
TRBJ1-1	TRBV4-1	few	.	13	CASSQARGAEAFF	TGCGCCAGCAGCCAAGCGCGGGGCGCTGAAGCTTTCTTT
TRBJ2-1	TRBV19	.	.	15	CASSIGQYPYNEQFF	TGTGCCAGTAGTATCGGACAGTATCCCTACAATGAGCAGTTCTTC
TRBJ1-5	TRBV7-8	many	TRBD1	16	CASSPIAGGAGQPQHF	TGTGCCAGCAGCCCAATAGCAGGGGGCGCAGGCCAGCCCCAGCATTTT
TRBJ2-1	TRBV6-1	few	.	17	CASRVSSRGAGSSEQFF	TGTGCCAGCAGAGTGTCCTCCCGGGGGGCGGGCTCAAGCGAGCAGTTCTTC
TRBJ1-6	TRBV10-3	.	.	15	CATGTGEGYNSPLHF	TGTGCCACTGGTACGGGGGAGGGGTATAATTCACCCCTCCACTTT
TRBJ2-3	TRBV20-1	few	TRBD1	14	CSARDRQGADTQYF	TGCAGTGCTAGAGATCGACAGGGGGCGGATACGCAGTATTTT
TRBJ1-5	TRBV4-1	.	.	17	CASSQESPAERYQPQHF	TGCGCCAGCAGCCAAGAATCTCCGGCAGAGAGATATCAGCCCCAGCATTTT
TRBJ1-2	TRBV2	.	.	11	CAKPDPGGYTF	TGTGCCAAACCCGATCCTGGCGGCTACACCTTC
TRBJ1-5	TRBV24-1	.	TRBD1	16	CATSDSTGGGNQPQHF	TGTGCCACCAGTGATTCGACAGGGGGTGGCAATCAGCCCCAGCATTTT
TRBJ2-1	TRBV27	few	TRBD1	16	CASRPIDRGRENEQFF	TGTGCCAGCAGACCAATCGACAGGGGTCGTGAGAATGAGCAGTTCTTC
TRBJ2-7	TRBV15	few	.	19	CATSDSGSPSPRVTYEQYF	TGTGCCACCAGCGATTCCGGGTCCCCTAGCCCAAGGGTAACCTACGAGCAGTACTTC
TRBJ1-2	TRBV7-9	.	.	14	CASSLDREFYGYTF	TGTGCCAGCAGCTTAGACAGGGAATTTTATGGCTACACCTTC
TRBJ2-3	TRBV7-9	few	.	15	CASSQTAGPTDTQYF	TGTGCCAGCAGCCAGACAGCTGGGCCCACAGATACGCAGTATTTT
TRBJ1-1	TRBV6-4	many	.	13	CASSDDGGALIIF	TGTGCCAGCAGTGACGATGGGGGCGCTCTGATTATCTTT
TRBJ1-4	TRBV7-9	few	.	14	CASRPRQSNEKLFF	TGTGCCAGCAGGCCTAGGCAGTCTAATGAAAAACTGTTTTTT
TRBJ1-2	TRBV27	few	TRBD1	15	CASKTGRALNYGYTF	TGTGCCAGCAAGACAGGGCGTGCTCTTAACTATGGCTACACCTTC
TRBJ1-5	TRBV7-9	.	.	16	CASSGRGGQSNQPQHF	TGTGCCAGCAGCGGAAGGGGGGGGCAAAGCAATCAGCCCCAGCATTTT
TRBJ2-1	TRBV6-1	.	.	15	CASSDHRGSYNEQFF	TGTGCCAGCAGTGACCATCGGGGATCCTACAATGAGCAGTTCTTC
TRBJ1-2	TRBV9	.	.	14	CASSVGSGPYGYTF	TGTGCCAGCAGCGTGGGTTCGGGCCCCTATGGCTACACCTTC
TRBJ1-4	TRBV4-1	.	TRBD1	14	CASSAPGGGEKLFF	TGCGCCAGCAGCGCCCCAGGGGGGGGGGAAAAACTGTTTTTT
TRBJ2-5	TRBV4-3	few	.	16	CASSQGGRGAGETQYF	TGCGCCAGCAGCCAGGGGGGCCGGGGGGCGGGAGAGACCCAGTACTTC
TRBJ1-5	TRBV5-1	.	TRBD1	15	CASSLGDRALQPQHF	TGCGCCAGCAGCTTGGGAGACAGGGCCTTACAGCCCCAGCATTTT
TRBJ2-7	TRBV27	.	.	15	CASSLSRTGIYEQYF	TGTGCCAGCAGTTTATCCCGAACCGGGATCTACGAGCAGTACTTC
TRBJ1-1	TRBV2	.	TRBD1	14	CASNGQGRNTEAFF	TGTGCCAGCAACGGACAGGGGAGAAACACTGAAGCTTTCTTT
TRBJ2-5	TRBV6-1	few	TRBD1	15	CASSGGQAPQETQYF	TGTGCCAGCAGTGGCGGACAGGCACCACAAGAGACCCAGTACTTC
TRBJ2-3	TRBV6-5	.	TRBD2	16	CASGTLGGGATDTQYF	TGTGCCAGCGGTACCCTAGGCGGGGGGGCCACAGATACGCAGTATTTT
TRBJ1-2	TRBV6-5	.	TRBD1	16	CASSNGTGGKADGYTF	TGTGCCAGCAGTAACGGGACAGGGGGGAAGGCGGATGGCTACACCTTC
TRBJ1-2	TRBV27	.	TRBD1	15	CASRKPGQDNYGYTF	TGTGCCAGCAGAAAACCGGGACAGGATAACTATGGCTACACCTTC
TRBJ2-6	TRBV9	.	TRBD1	15	CANQGVGAGANVLTF	TGTGCCAACCAGGGGGTAGGGGCTGGGGCCAACGTCCTGACTTTC
TRBJ2-3	TRBV7-9	.	TRBD1	16	CASSSLDRISTDTQYF	TGTGCCAGCAGCTCCCTGGACAGGATAAGCACAGATACGCAGTATTTT
TRBJ2-1	TRBV2	few	TRBD2	15	CAILAGQSSYNEQFF	TGTGCCATCCTAGCGGGCCAGAGCTCCTACAATGAGCAGTTCTTC
TRBJ1-2	TRBV20-1	.	TRBD1	13	CSARDRDSYGYTF	TGCAGTGCTAGAGATCGGGACAGCTATGGCTACACCTTC
TRBJ2-2	TRBV24-1	once	.	14	CATSDPPSTGELFF	TGTGCCACCAGTGATCCACCGAGTACCGGGGAGCTGTTTTTT
TRBJ1-2	TRBV12-3/TRBV12-4	.	.	13	CASSLTTDYGYTF	TGTGCCAGCAGTTTAACGACGGACTATGGCTACACCTTC
TRBJ1-6	TRBV7-2	many	.	16	CASSLVGGRANSPLHF	TGTGCCAGCAGCTTAGTTGGTGGCCGCGCTAATTCACCCCTCCACTTT
TRBJ1-2	TRBV19	few	.	15	CASSNSFSANYGYTF	TGTGCCAGTAGTAACAGTTTTTCAGCTAACTATGGCTACACCTTC
TRBJ1-3	TRBV7-6	.	.	13	CASSLAPGNTIYF	TGTGCCAGCAGCTTGGCGCCTGGAAACACCATATATTTT
TRBJ1-2	TRBV20-1	few	.	13	CSARPDSNYGYTF	TGCAGTGCCCGCCCGGACAGTAACTATGGCTACACCTTC
TRBJ2-1	TRBV2	few	.	12	CASKGRYNEQFF	TGTGCCAGCAAGGGACGGTACAATGAGCAGTTCTTC
TRBJ2-3	TRBV5-6	.	TRBD2	18	CASSPRWRGGGVSDTQYF	TGTGCCAGCAGCCCACGTTGGCGAGGCGGGGGGGTGTCAGATACGCAGTATTTT
TRBJ1-5	TRBV7-8	many	TRBD1	16	CASSPGTGDRNQPQHF	TGTGCCAGCAGCCCAGGGACAGGGGATCGCAATCAGCCCCAGCATTTT
TRBJ2-3	TRBV7-2	many	TRBD2	17	CASSFGLAGASTDTQYF	TGTGCCAGCAGCTTTGGACTAGCGGGGGCCAGCACAGATACGCAGTATTTT
TRBJ2-3	TRBV20-1	.	.	15	CSARPRGGWADTQYF	TGCAGTGCTAGACCCAGGGGGGGGTGGGCAGATACGCAGTATTTT
TRBJ2-6	TRBV6-5	few	TRBD2	19	CASSYGVSGGSSGANVLTF	TGTGCCAGCAGTTACGGCGTCAGCGGGGGAAGCTCTGGGGCCAACGTCCTGACTTTC
TRBJ2-1	TRBV7-2	many	TRBD2	16	CASSLDGGDYYNEQFF	TGTGCCAGCAGCTTAGACGGGGGGGACTACTACAATGAGCAGTTCTTC
TRBJ1-3	TRBV7-9	few	.	13	CASSSPAGNTIYF	TGTGCCAGCAGCTCCCCGGCTGGAAACACCATATATTTT
TRBJ1-5	TRBV12-3/TRBV12-4	.	.	13	CASSLGHIQPQHF	TGTGCCAGCAGCCTCGGACACATCCAGCCCCAGCATTTT